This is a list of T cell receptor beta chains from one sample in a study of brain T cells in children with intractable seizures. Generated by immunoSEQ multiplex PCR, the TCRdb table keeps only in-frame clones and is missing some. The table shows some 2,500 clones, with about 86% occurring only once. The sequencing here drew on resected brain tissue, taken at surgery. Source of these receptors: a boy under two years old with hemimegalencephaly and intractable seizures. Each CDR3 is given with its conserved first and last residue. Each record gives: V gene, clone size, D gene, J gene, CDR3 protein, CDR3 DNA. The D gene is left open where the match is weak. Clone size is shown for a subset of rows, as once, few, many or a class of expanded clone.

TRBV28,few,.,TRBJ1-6,CASSFRGNSPLHF,TGTGCCAGCAGTTTCAGGGGTAATTCACCCCTCCACTTT
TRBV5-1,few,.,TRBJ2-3,CASSFGQATDTQYF,TGCGCCAGCAGCTTCGGGCAGGCCACAGATACGCAGTATTTT
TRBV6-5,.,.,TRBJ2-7,CASSSVPPSYEQYF,TGTGCCAGCAGTTCGGTTCCCCCCTCCTACGAGCAGTACTTC
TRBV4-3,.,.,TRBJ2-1,CASSQEDSLLYNEQFF,TGCGCCAGCAGCCAAGAGGACTCTCTTCTCTACAATGAGCAGTTCTTC
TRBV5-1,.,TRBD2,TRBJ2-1,CASSPGRSGSYYNEQFF,TGCGCCAGCAGCCCCGGCCGTAGCGGGAGCTACTACAATGAGCAGTTCTTC
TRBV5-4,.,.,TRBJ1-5,CASSPGDGRNQPQHF,TGTGCCAGCAGCCCGGGGGACGGGAGGAATCAGCCCCAGCATTTT
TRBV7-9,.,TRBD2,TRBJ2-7,CASSLGLAYEQYF,TGTGCCAGCAGCTTAGGACTAGCGTACGAGCAGTACTTC
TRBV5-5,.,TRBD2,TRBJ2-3,CASSPSWGGDTQYF,TGTGCCAGCAGCCCATCATGGGGGGGAGATACGCAGTATTTT
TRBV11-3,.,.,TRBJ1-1,CASSNLNTEAFF,TGTGCCAGCAGCAATCTGAACACTGAAGCTTTCTTT
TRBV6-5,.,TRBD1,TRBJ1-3,CASSRTGVSGNTIYF,TGTGCCAGCAGCAGGACAGGGGTCTCTGGAAACACCATATATTTT
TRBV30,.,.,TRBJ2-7,CAGSKGEAYEQYF,TGTGCCGGCTCAAAGGGGGAGGCCTACGAGCAGTACTTC
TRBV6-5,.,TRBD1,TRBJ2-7,CASSYSPGQYEQYF,TGTGCCAGCAGTTACTCACCGGGACAGTACGAGCAGTACTTC
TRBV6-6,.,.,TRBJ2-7,CASSYSSNYEQYF,TGTGCCAGCAGTTACTCGTCAAACTACGAGCAGTACTTC
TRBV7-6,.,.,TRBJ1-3,CASSEFSGNTIYF,TGTGCCAGCAGTGAATTCTCTGGAAACACCATATATTTT
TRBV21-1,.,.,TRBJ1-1,CASSTYNTIRTEAFF,TGTGCCAGCAGCACCTACAACACAATTCGCACTGAAGCTTTCTTT
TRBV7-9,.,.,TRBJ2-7,CASSLVGRGFTYEQYF,TGTGCCAGCAGCTTAGTCGGGCGAGGGTTCACCTACGAGCAGTACTTC
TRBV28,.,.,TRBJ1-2,CASSFAQNYGYTF,TGTGCCAGCAGTTTTGCCCAGAACTATGGCTACACCTTC
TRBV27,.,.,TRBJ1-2,CASSLSPRYNYGYTF,TGTGCCAGCAGTTTATCACCCCGGTATAACTATGGCTACACCTTC
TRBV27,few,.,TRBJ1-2,CASSTRGRVGGYTF,TGTGCCAGCAGTACCAGGGGTAGGGTAGGAGGCTACACCTTC
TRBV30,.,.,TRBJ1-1,CAWSVLRPEAFF,TGTGCCTGGAGTGTACTTAGACCTGAAGCTTTCTTT
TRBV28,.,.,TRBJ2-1,CASSFQAGKGYNEQFF,TGTGCCAGCAGTTTTCAGGCTGGAAAGGGGTACAATGAGCAGTTCTTC
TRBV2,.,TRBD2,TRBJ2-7,CASRETLAVGYEQYF,TGTGCCAGCAGGGAGACCCTAGCGGTGGGATACGAGCAGTACTTC
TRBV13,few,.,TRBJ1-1,CASSLAWDGLQAFF,TGTGCCAGCAGCTTAGCATGGGACGGGCTGCAAGCTTTCTTT
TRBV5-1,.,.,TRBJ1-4,CASSPGTTSTNEKLFF,TGCGCCAGCAGCCCCGGGACAACCAGCACTAATGAAAAACTGTTTTTT
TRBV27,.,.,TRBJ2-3,CASSHRRVNQRDTQYF,TGTGCCAGCAGTCACCGCAGGGTGAACCAGCGGGATACGCAGTATTTT
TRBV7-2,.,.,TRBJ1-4,CASSLTATNEKLFF,TGTGCCAGCAGCTTAACAGCAACTAATGAAAAACTGTTTTTT
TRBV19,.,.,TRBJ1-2,CASSMGGEYYGYTF,TGTGCCAGTAGTATGGGCGGGGAATACTATGGCTACACCTTC
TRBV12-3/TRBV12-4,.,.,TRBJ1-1,CASTQGRTEAFF,TGTGCCAGCACCCAGGGTAGAACTGAAGCTTTCTTT
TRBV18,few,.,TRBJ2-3,CASYSTDTQYF,TGTGCCAGCTATAGCACAGATACGCAGTATTTT
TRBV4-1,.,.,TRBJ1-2,CASSQGFRFGNLYGYTF,TGCGCCAGCAGCCAAGGGTTTAGGTTCGGAAACCTCTATGGCTACACCTTC
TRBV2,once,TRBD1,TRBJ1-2,CATTPGTAAGYTF,TGTGCCACTACCCCCGGGACAGCTGCTGGCTACACCTTC
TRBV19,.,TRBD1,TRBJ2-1,CASSTGQGDYNEQFF,TGTGCCAGTAGTACGGGACAGGGGGACTACAATGAGCAGTTCTTC
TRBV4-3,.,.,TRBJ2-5,CASSQKRSAGMIKTQYF,TGCGCCAGCAGCCAAAAGCGGTCGGCGGGAATGATAAAGACCCAGTACTTC
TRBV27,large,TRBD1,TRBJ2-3,CASSPWTGGTDTQYF,TGTGCCAGCAGCCCATGGACAGGGGGCACAGATACGCAGTATTTT
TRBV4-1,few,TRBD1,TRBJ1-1,CATSDRVATEAFF,TGCGCCACCTCGGACAGGGTGGCCACTGAAGCTTTCTTT
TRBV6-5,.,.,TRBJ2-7,CASSYAGPFYEQYF,TGTGCCAGCAGTTACGCGGGACCTTTTTACGAGCAGTACTTC
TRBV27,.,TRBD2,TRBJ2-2,CASSPWAGGTGELFF,TGTGCCAGCAGCCCGTGGGCGGGAGGAACCGGGGAGCTGTTTTTT
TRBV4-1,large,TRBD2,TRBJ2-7,CASSQGLAGWEQYF,TGCGCCAGCAGCCAAGGACTAGCGGGTTGGGAGCAGTACTTC
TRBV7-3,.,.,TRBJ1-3,CASSLTFSGNTIYF,TGTGCCAGCAGCTTAACGTTCTCTGGAAACACCATATATTTT
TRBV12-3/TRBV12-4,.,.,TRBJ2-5,CASSVGSRETQYF,TGTGCCAGCAGCGTCGGGAGTAGAGAGACCCAGTACTTC
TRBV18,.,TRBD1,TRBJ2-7,CASSPGTGDGSYEQYF,TGTGCCAGCTCACCTGGGACAGGGGATGGATCCTACGAGCAGTACTTC
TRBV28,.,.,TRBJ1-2,CASSLAGHLYGYTF,TGTGCCAGCAGTCTCGCGGGACACCTCTATGGCTACACCTTC
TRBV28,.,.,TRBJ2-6,CASSLRTGSGANVLTF,TGTGCCAGCAGTCTACGGACGGGATCTGGGGCCAACGTCCTGACTTTC
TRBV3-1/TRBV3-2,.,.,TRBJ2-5,CASSQDIGDAAGETQYF,TGTGCCAGCAGCCAAGATATTGGAGACGCCGCCGGGGAGACCCAGTACTTC
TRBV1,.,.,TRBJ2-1,CTSSQDGEAGYDNEQFF,TGCACCAGCAGCCAAGATGGGGAAGCGGGATATGACAATGAGCAGTTCTTC
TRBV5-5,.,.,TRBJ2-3,CASSPPRGGRTDTQYF,TGTGCCAGCAGCCCCCCTCGAGGTGGCCGCACAGATACGCAGTATTTT
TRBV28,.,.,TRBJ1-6,CASSFGEAYNSPLHF,TGTGCCAGCAGTTTTGGGGAGGCGTATAATTCACCCCTCCACTTT
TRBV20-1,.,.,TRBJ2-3,CSASKGDTQYF,TGCAGTGCCTCCAAGGGGGATACGCAGTATTTT
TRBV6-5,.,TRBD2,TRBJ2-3,CASRTSGRADTQYF,TGTGCCAGCAGGACTAGCGGGAGGGCAGATACGCAGTATTTT
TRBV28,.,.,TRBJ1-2,CASSLQNYGYTF,TGTGCCAGCAGTTTACAAAACTATGGCTACACCTTC